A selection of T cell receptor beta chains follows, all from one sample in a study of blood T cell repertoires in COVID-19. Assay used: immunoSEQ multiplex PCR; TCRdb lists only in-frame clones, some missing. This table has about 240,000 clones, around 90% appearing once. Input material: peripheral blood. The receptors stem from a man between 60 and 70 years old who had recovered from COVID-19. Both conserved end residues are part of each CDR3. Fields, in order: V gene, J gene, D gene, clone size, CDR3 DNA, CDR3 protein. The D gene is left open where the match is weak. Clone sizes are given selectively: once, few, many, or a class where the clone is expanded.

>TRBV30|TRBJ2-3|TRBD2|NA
TGTGCCTGGGAAACTAGGACTAGCGGGGGCCCGAATACGCAGTATTTT
CAWETRTSGGPNTQYF
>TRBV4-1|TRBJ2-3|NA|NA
TGCGCCAGCAGCCACCGGGACAACTCTACGCAGTATTTT
CASSHRDNSTQYF
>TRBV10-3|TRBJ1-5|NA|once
TGTGCCATCAGTAGTAACAGTCAAAATCAGCCCCAGCATTTT
CAISSNSQNQPQHF
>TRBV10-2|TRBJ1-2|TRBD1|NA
TGCGCCAGCAGAGACAGGGTTTATGGTGGCTACACCTTC
CASRDRVYGGYTF
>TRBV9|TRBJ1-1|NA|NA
TGTGCCAGCAGCCAGAGACAGCTTATGAACACTGAAGCTTTCTTT
CASSQRQLMNTEAFF
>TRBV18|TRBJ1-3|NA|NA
TGTGCCAGCTCACCACAGTGGAACAGGATCGACTCTGGAAACACCATATATTTT
CASSPQWNRIDSGNTIYF
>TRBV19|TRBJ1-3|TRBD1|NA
TGTGCCTCCGTGGGGTGGCAGGGGGACACCATATATTTT
CASVGWQGDTIYF
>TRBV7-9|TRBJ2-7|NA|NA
TGTGCCAGCAGCCCCGTCGGTTTCTCCTACGAGCAGTACTTC
CASSPVGFSYEQYF
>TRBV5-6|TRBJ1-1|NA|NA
TGTGCCAGCAGCGGTATCAGGAAAATGAACACTGAAGCTTTCTTT
CASSGIRKMNTEAFF
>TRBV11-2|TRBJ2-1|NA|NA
TGTGCCAGCAGCTTAGGTAACAATGAGCAGTTCTTC
CASSLGNNEQFF
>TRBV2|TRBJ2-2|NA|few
TGTGCCAGCAAGTGGGAGGGGGAGCTGTTTTTT
CASKWEGELFF
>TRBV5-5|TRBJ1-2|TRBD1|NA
TGTGCCAGCAGCTCCGGAGGGGGCATAGACTATGGCTACACCTTC
CASSSGGGIDYGYTF
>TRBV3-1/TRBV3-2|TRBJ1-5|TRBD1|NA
TGTGCCAGCAGTCCCGGGACAGGGTTTGGAGGGTTCGGCAATCAGCCCCAGCATTTT
CASSPGTGFGGFGNQPQHF
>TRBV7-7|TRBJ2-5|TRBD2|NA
TGTGCCAGCAGCCTGTCACTAGCGGGGGGCCAAGAGACCCAGTACTTC
CASSLSLAGGQETQYF
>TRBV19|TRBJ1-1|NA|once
TGTGCCAGTAGTATTGGATGGGACACTCATCTGACGGAGGCTTTCTTT
CASSIGWDTHLTEAFF
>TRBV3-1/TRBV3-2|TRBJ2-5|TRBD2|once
TGTGCCAGCAGCAGGGGTTTTAGCGGGGGGATGGGGGAGACCCAGTACTTC
CASSRGFSGGMGETQYF
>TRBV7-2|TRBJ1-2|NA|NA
TGTGCCAGCAGCTTAGCGGGTCGAGGGATCGCTATTGGCTACACCTTC
CASSLAGRGIAIGYTF
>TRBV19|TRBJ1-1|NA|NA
TGTGCCAGTAGTCTCAGGGAGGCCACTGAAGCTTTCTTT
CASSLREATEAFF
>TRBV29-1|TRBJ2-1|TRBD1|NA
TGCAGCGTTGGGCGGGGGACAGGGCCTTACAATGAGCAGTTCTTC
CSVGRGTGPYNEQFF
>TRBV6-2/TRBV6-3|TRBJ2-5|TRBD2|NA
TGTGCCAGCAGTTACAGGACTAGCGGGGCTTTGGGAGAGACCCAGTACTTC
CASSYRTSGALGETQYF
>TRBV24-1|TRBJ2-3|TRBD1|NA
TGTGCCACCAGTGAAAGGACAGGGGCCACAGATACGCAGTATTTT
CATSERTGATDTQYF
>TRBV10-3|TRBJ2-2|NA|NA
TGTGCCATCCGAGAGACTACCAACACCGGGGAGCTGTTTTTT
CAIRETTNTGELFF
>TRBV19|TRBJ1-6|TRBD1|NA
TGTGCCAGTAGTATAGATCATTGGGACAGGGCTTCTTCACCCCTCCACTTT
CASSIDHWDRASSPLHF
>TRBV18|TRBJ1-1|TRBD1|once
TGTGCCAGCTCACCTACGGGGACAGGGGGTGGAACTGAAGCTTTCTTT
CASSPTGTGGGTEAFF
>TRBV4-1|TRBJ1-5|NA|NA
TGCGCCAGCAGCCAACCTTGGACAGAGGTGTATAGCAATCAGCCCCAGCATTTT
CASSQPWTEVYSNQPQHF
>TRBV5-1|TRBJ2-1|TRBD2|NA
TGCGCCAGCAGCGGGACTAGCGGTGAGCAGTTCTTC
CASSGTSGEQFF
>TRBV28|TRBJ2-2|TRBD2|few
TGTGCCAGCAGCCCCGGACTAGCGGGGCCCGGGGAGCTGTTTTTT
CASSPGLAGPGELFF
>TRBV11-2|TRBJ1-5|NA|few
TGTGCCAGCAGCTTCGGACACCGCAATCAGCCCCAGCATTTT
CASSFGHRNQPQHF
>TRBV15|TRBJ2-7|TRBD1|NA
TGTGCCACCAGCAGAGAGGGGGTGACAGGGGGTGGCCACGAGCAGTACTTC
CATSREGVTGGGHEQYF
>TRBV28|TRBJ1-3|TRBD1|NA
TGTGCCAGCAGTTTACAGGGGGCTTCTGGAAACACCATATATTTT
CASSLQGASGNTIYF
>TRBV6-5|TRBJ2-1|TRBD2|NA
TGTGCCAGCAGTTCTAATAGCGGGGGGGCCAATGAGCAGTTCTTC
CASSSNSGGANEQFF
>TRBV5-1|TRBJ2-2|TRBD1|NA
TGCGCCAGCAGCTTGGAGGTGCAGGGGGCAAACACCGGGGAGCTGTTTTTT
CASSLEVQGANTGELFF
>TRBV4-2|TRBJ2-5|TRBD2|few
TGTGCCAGCAGTTTAAAGACTAGCGGGGGGGCTCGGGAGACCCAGTACTTC
CASSLKTSGGARETQYF
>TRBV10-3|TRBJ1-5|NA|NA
TGTGCCATCAGTGAACAGGGAGGGCAGCCCCAGCATTTT
CAISEQGGQPQHF
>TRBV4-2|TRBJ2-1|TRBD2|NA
TGTGCCAGCAGCCAAGAGTCTAGCGGGGGGGTAAACAATGAGCAGTTCTTC
CASSQESSGGVNNEQFF
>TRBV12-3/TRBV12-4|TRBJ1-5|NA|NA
TGTGCCAGCAGTTTGGGAGACGGGAAAATGGGGTTT
CASSLGDGKMGF
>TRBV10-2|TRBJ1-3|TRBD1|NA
TGCGCCAGCAGGGCCGGGACAGGGGGGACGACTGGAAACACCATATATTTT
CASRAGTGGTTGNTIYF
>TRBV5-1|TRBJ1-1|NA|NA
TGCGCCAGCAGCTTGAGTCAGGGGCCGAACACTGAAGCTTTCTTT
CASSLSQGPNTEAFF
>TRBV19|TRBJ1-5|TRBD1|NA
TGTGCCAGTAATCGAGGACAGGGGTCGGCAGATGGAAGCAATCAGCCCCAGCATTTT
CASNRGQGSADGSNQPQHF
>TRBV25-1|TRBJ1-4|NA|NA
TGTGCCAGCAGTGGCGCGTGGGGGCGCGAGGAAAAACTGTTTTTT
CASSGAWGREEKLFF
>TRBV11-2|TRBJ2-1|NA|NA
TGTGCCAGCAGCTTCAGGCGGGGGCCCTCCTACAATGAGCAGTTCTTC
CASSFRRGPSYNEQFF
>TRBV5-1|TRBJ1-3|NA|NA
TGCGCCAGCAGCCCAGGAGGGTCAGGAAACACCATATATTTT
CASSPGGSGNTIYF
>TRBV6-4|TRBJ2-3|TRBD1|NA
TGTGCCAGCAGTGCCAGGACAGGGCTCGGAGATACGCAGTATTTT
CASSARTGLGDTQYF
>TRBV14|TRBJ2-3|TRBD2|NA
TGTGCCAGCAGCCCCGCGGCGAGCGGGGGAACAGATACGCAGTATTTT
CASSPAASGGTDTQYF
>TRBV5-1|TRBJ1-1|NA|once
TGCGCCAGCAGCTTAACAGGGAACAAGAACACTGAAGCTTTCTTT
CASSLTGNKNTEAFF
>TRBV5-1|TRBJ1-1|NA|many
TGCGCCAGCAGCTCACAGGGTCTGTCCACTGAAGCTTTCTTT
CASSSQGLSTEAFF
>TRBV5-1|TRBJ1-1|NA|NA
TGCGCCAGCACCCTGACAGGAGCCAACACTGAAGCTTTCTTT
CASTLTGANTEAFF
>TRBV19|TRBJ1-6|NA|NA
TGTGCCAGTAGCGGACAGTCCTATAATTCACCCCTCCACTTT
CASSGQSYNSPLHF